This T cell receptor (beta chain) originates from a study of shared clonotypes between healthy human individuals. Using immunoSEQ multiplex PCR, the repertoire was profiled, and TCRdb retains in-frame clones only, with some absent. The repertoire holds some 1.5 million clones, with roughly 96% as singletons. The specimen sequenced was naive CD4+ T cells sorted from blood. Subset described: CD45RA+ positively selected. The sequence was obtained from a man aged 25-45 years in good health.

The CDR3 DNA reads TGCGCCAGCAGCCAATTGGTCCAGGCGGTGGTCGCCGGGGAGCTGTTTTTT. Translation: CASSQLVQAVVAGELFF. The chain employs TRBV4-1 and TRBJ2-2; no clear D gene. Germline CDR1 and CDR2: MGHRA and YSYEKL. This CDR3 region has 17 residues. Trimming cost V 2 bases and J 6 bases, with 19 bases left between them.